This TCR beta chain was sequenced during a study of response to subunit inactivated influenza vaccine. MiXCR was run by TCRdb on the RT-PCR reads, yielding one entry per CDR3 protein. The table shows around 600,000 distinct CDR3 sequences, with over 9% occurring only once. Germline V gene sequence: CDR1 SGHNT, CDR2 YYREEE (reference sequence). V lost 3 bases to trimming and J lost 1 base, with 16 bases between them. This CDR3 comprises 16 residues. These data were also filed under a second study, of T cells expressing NK-cell markers. As reported in that work: Libraries used 5'RACE template switching adding universal primer site and UMIs. Sorted CD3+CD56-NKG2C+, CD3+CD56+NKG2C- and CD3+CD56+NKG2C+ T cells were the source of the TCR beta repertoires. Five to seven of the donors carried dominant NKG2C+ clonotypes that took up about 1.0-7.0% of their CD8+ T cells. Leadership of the CD3+CD56-NKG2C+ fraction also belonged to these clonotypes in several donors. Evidence did not settle whether expanded NKG2C+ T cell clones targeted HCMV.

The clonotype originates from a man aged 50-60 years who received an inactivated influenza vaccine. This material consisted of PBMCs from blood, taken on the day of vaccination. The chain couples TRBV5-4 to TRBJ1-2; TRBD1 is a possible D gene (6 bases). The CDR3 sequence: CASSSADRTLNYGYTF. The DNA for the CDR3 is TGTGCCAGCAGCTCGGCCGACAGGACGCTTAACTATGGCTACACCTTC.